The 23 T cell receptor beta chains below come from one sample, sequenced in a study of cytomegalovirus exposure and HLA in healthy donors. Assay: immunoSEQ multiplex PCR; the TCRdb copy retains only in-frame clones and omits some. The sample shows 95,000 to 120,000 clones, approximately 94% of them seen only once. The sample comprised PBMCs. Every receptor here comes from a woman between 18 and 30 years old in good health and CMV-seronegative.

This clone showed up just once. This chain joins TRBV5-4 and TRBJ2-3; 8 nucleotides match TRBD1. CDR1 and CDR2 (germline): SGHNT, YYREEE (reference sequence). The CDR3 runs 15 residues. V shed 4 bases and J 7 bases; nucleotides not matched to a gene: 11. CDR3 loop: CASSHARQGLNTQYF. As DNA, the CDR3 is TGTGCCAGCAGCCACGCGAGACAGGGGTTGAATACGCAGTATTTT.

The J gene is TRBJ1-1, the V gene TRBV2, with 7 nucleotides matching TRBD1. Looked up from germline, CDR1 is SNHLY and CDR2 is FYNNEI. The CDR3 runs 14 residues. The ends lost 4 bases at V and 5 bases at J; junction bases unmatched: 7. The CDR3 DNA sequence: TGTGCCAGCAGTGCTCAGGGACAGATGACTGAAGCTTTCTTT. Translated: CASSAQGQMTEAFF.

The CDR3 protein is CASRGTGQTGELFF. The CDR3 DNA reads TGTGCCAGCAGGGGGACAGGGCAAACCGGGGAGCTGTTTTTT. The V and J genes are TRBV6-5 and TRBJ2-2, with TRBD1 matching 9 bases. CDR1 and CDR2 (germline): MNHEY, SVGAGI. This CDR3 comprises 14 residues. V lost 6 bases and J lost 5; bases outside the gene matches: 4.

The rearrangement joins TRBV5-4 to TRBJ1-5; 7 positions agree with TRBD1. Trimming removed 2 bases from V and 6 bases from J; junction bases left unmatched: 2. From germline, CDR1 is SGHNT and CDR2 YYREEE (reference sequence). The CDR3 is 13 residues long. The CDR3 DNA is TGTGCCAGCAGCTTCGACAGGGTTCAGCCCCAGCATTTT. This translates into CASSFDRVQPQHF.

The genes are TRBV13 and TRBJ2-1; D may be TRBD2 (6 bases). CDR1 is PRHDT, CDR2 FYEKMQ, per germline (reference sequence). This CDR3 has 18 residues. V shed 5 bases and J shed 0 bases, with 20 bases lying between them. DNA for the CDR3: TGTGCCAGCAGCAACCCCGAGGGACCCGGGAGCTCCTACAATGAGCAGTTCTTC. Its protein is CASSNPEGPGSSYNEQFF.

The rearrangement joins TRBV28 to TRBJ1-4; D might be TRBD1 (5 bases). This CDR3 is 12 amino acids long. Germline V gene data show CDR1 as MDHEN and CDR2 as SYDVKM. V lost 8 bases, J lost 8 bases, and 12 bases lay in between. This CDR3 is CASRGTIEKLFF. As DNA, the CDR3 is TGTGCCAGCCGTGGGACTATCGAAAAACTGTTTTTT.

The V call is TRBV2, the J call TRBJ2-5; 10 bases fit TRBD2. Trimming at V came to 3 bases and at J to 2 bases, leaving 6 bases not matched to a gene. CDR1 SNHLY and CDR2 FYNNEI come from the germline V gene. The CDR3 consists of 16 residues. In nucleotides, the CDR3 is TGTGCCAGCAGTGATGGGTCTAGCGGGGGTCAAGAGACCCAGTACTTC. Residues: CASSDGSSGGQETQYF.

CDR3 region: CASSENPKTGSLEGYTF. The CDR3 bases are TGTGCCAGCAGTGAAAACCCTAAGACAGGGTCACTAGAGGGCTACACCTTC. The chain joins TRBV6-4 to TRBJ1-2, with 7 bases lining up with TRBD1. CDR1 and CDR2 (germline): MRHNA, SNTAGT. With 3 bases clipped from V and 8 bases from J, the junction kept 18 bases outside the gene matches. This CDR3 has 17 residues.

The V and J genes are TRBV6-6 and TRBJ2-1; maybe TRBD1 (6 bases). This CDR3 spans 16 amino acids. CDR1 MNHNY and CDR2 SVGAGI come from the germline V gene (reference sequence). Trimming took 2 bases from V and 2 from J, leaving 13 bases between them. CDR3 bases: TGTGCCAGCAGTTACCGGGACACGAGGACCTACAATGAGCAGTTCTTC. Encoded protein: CASSYRDTRTYNEQFF.

The chain links TRBV2 to TRBJ2-3; D possibly corresponds to TRBD1 (6 bases). The germline V gene encodes CDR1 SNHLY and CDR2 FYNNEI. The V end lost 10 bases, the J end lost 2 bases, and 10 bases lay between the germline ends. This CDR3 contains 12 residues. The CDR3 DNA sequence: TGTGCCACCCGACAGGTCACAGATACGCAGTATTTT. Translating gives CATRQVTDTQYF.

Only one count was recorded for this clone. The gene calls are TRBV6-5 and TRBJ2-5; D might be TRBD2 (5 bases). V was clipped by 9 bases and J by 2 bases, with 19 bases between them. This CDR3 spans 15 amino acids. Germline CDR1 and CDR2: MNHEY and SVGAGI. CDR3 sequence: CASGWAGGQQETQYF. DNA for the CDR3: TGTGCCAGTGGGTGGGCGGGCGGCCAACAAGAGACCCAGTACTTC.

The chain joins TRBV14 to TRBJ1-3, with D uncertain. The CDR3 has 13 residues. Trimming removed 6 bases at V and 0 bases at J, with 6 bases between. In germline, CDR1 is SGHDN, CDR2 FVKESK. The CDR3 is CASRPSSGNTIYF. The CDR3 region has the DNA TGTGCCAGCAGACCGAGCTCTGGAAACACCATATATTTT.

The chain couples TRBV18 to TRBJ2-7, with D possibly matching TRBD2 (7 bases). Trimming removed 4 bases from V and 2 bases from J, with 18 bases in between. Germline loops: CDR1 KGHSH, CDR2 LQKENI. The CDR3 length is 16 residues. CDR3 region: CASSHSLWRGPYEQYF. The CDR3, as DNA: TGTGCCAGCTCACACTCCCTCTGGCGGGGGCCCTACGAGCAGTACTTC. Full variable domain (remainder filled in from reference TRBV18 and TRBJ2-7): NAGVMQNPRHLVRRRGQEARLRCSPMKGHSHVYWYRQLPEEGLKFMVYLQKENIIDESGMPKERFSAEFPKEGPSILRIQQVVRGDSAAYFCASSHSLWRGPYEQYFGPGTRLTVT.

The chain links TRBV11-2 to TRBJ1-3; no definite D call. Trimming took 1 base from V and 0 from J, leaving 7 bases between them. This CDR3 comprises 15 residues. Germline-derived CDR1 and CDR2 are SGHAT and FQNNGV. Here the CDR3 reads CASSLVSVSGNTIYF. The CDR3 bases are TGTGCCAGCAGCTTAGTTTCAGTCTCTGGAAACACCATATATTTT.

The J gene is TRBJ2-7, the V gene TRBV28, with D tentatively TRBD2 (6 bases). The germline V gene encodes CDR1 MDHEN and CDR2 SYDVKM. The length of the CDR3 is 18 residues. Trimming cost V 5 bases and J 0 bases, with 23 bases left between them. In DNA form, the CDR3 reads TGTGCCAGCAGTCTAAGTGGCCCCGGGCGGGGCAGCTCCTACGAGCAGTACTTC. It encodes CASSLSGPGRGSSYEQYF.

This chain uses TRBV28 with TRBJ1-1; D is perhaps TRBD1 (5 bases). V lost 6 bases and J 1 base, leaving 15 bases between the germline ends. The V gene's germline CDR1 is MDHEN and CDR2 SYDVKM. The CDR3 has 15 amino acids. CDR3 nucleotides: TGTGCCAGCAGGGAACTCGGGACTAAGAACACTGAAGCTTTCTTT. It encodes CASRELGTKNTEAFF.

The chain carries TRBV28 and TRBJ2-3; 9 bases are a match to TRBD2. Trimming removed 8 bases from V and 3 bases from J; junction bases left unmatched: 12. The germline gives CDR1 MDHEN, CDR2 SYDVKM. The CDR3 is made up of 16 amino acids. CDR3 DNA: TGTGCCAGCGGCCAGCGGGGGGCCCAGTTTACAGATACGCAGTATTTT. This gives the protein CASGQRGAQFTDTQYF.

The genes are TRBV28 and TRBJ2-3; 13 bases align to TRBD2. Germline CDR1 is MDHEN and CDR2 is SYDVKM. This CDR3 is 14 amino acids long. J was trimmed by 7 bases and V by 9 bases; bases with no gene match: 7. The DNA of the CDR3 is TGTGCCAGTTACCGGACTAGCGGGGGTTATACGCAGTATTTT. Translating gives CASYRTSGGYTQYF.

This chain joins TRBV14 and TRBJ2-1, with a possible D match to TRBD2 (6 bases). The CDR3 contains 18 residues. V lost 1 base, J lost 3 bases, and 19 bases lay in between. Germline V lookup: CDR1 SGHDN, CDR2 FVKESK. CDR3 DNA: TGTGCCAGCAGCCAAGGAGGCGGGGCAGGGCCTGGCTACAATGAGCAGTTCTTC. The encoded protein is CASSQGGGAGPGYNEQFF.

The chain links TRBV5-5 to TRBJ2-7; 9 bases align to TRBD1. CDR1 and CDR2 from the germline V gene are SGHKS and YYEKEE (reference sequence). V was pared by 4 bases and J by 4 bases, with 9 bases of the junction left unmatched. There are 15 residues in the CDR3. CDR3 DNA: TGTGCCAGCAGCGTAGACAGGGGGACCGGGTACGAGCAGTACTTC. It yields the protein CASSVDRGTGYEQYF. Looking up the rest from reference TRBV5-5 and TRBJ2-7 gives the full variable domain: DAGVTQSPTHLIKTRGQQVTLRCSPISGHKSVSWYQQVLGQGPQFIFQYYEKEERGRGNFPDRFSARQFPNYSSELNVNALLLGDSALYLCASSVDRGTGYEQYFGPGTRLTVT.

This chain joins TRBV18 and TRBJ1-1; TRBD1 aligns across 8 bases. CDR1 is KGHSH and CDR2 is LQKENI in the germline V gene. The V segment lost 6 bases and the J segment 1 base; nucleotides outside the gene matches: 4. The CDR3 totals 14 residues. Written as DNA, the CDR3 is TGTGCCAGCTCCACGACAGGGGCGAACACTGAAGCTTTCTTT. This encodes CASSTTGANTEAFF.

The chain employs TRBV5-6 and TRBJ2-7; D is ambiguous. The germline CDR1 and CDR2 sequences are SGHDT and YYEEEE. The CDR3 has 13 amino acids. V lost 3 bases to trimming and J lost 0 bases, with 7 bases between them. As DNA, the CDR3 is TGTGCCAGCAGCTCAGATTACTCCTACGAGCAGTACTTC. Protein: CASSSDYSYEQYF.

This chain joins TRBV10-1 and TRBJ2-2; D perhaps matches TRBD2 (6 bases). The CDR3 runs to 15 residues. V shed 4 bases and J shed 6 bases, with 15 bases lying between them. Germline V gives CDR1 WNHNN, CDR2 SYGVQD (reference sequence). The DNA of the CDR3 is TGCGCCAGCAGTGGGCCCCTCGGACTACCCGGGGAGCTGTTTTTT. It yields the protein CASSGPLGLPGELFF.